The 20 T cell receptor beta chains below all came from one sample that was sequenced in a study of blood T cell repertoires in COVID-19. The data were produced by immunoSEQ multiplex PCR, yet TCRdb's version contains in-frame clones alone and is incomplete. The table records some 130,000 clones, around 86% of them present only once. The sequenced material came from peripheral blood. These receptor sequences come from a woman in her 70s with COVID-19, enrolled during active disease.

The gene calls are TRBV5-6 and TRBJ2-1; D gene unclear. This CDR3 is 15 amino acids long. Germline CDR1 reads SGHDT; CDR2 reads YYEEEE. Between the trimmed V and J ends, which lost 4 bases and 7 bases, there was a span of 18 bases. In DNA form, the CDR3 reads TGTGCCAGCAGCGGTGACTCCGGCAGCTATAATGAGCAGTTCTTC. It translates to CASSGDSGSYNEQFF.

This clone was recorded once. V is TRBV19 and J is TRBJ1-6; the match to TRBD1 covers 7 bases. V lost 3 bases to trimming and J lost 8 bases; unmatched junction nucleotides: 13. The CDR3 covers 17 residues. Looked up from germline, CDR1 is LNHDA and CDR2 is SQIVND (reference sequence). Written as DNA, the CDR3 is TGTGCCAGTAGTATCCGCCCCCGGCAGGGGGTTTATTCACCCCTCCACTTT. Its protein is CASSIRPRQGVYSPLHF.

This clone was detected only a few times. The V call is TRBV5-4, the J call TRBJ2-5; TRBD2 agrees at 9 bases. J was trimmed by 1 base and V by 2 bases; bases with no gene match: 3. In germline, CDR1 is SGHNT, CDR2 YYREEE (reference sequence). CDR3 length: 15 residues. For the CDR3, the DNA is TGTGCCAGCAGCTTCAGACTAGCGGCCCAAGAGACCCAGTACTTC. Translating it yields CASSFRLAAQETQYF.

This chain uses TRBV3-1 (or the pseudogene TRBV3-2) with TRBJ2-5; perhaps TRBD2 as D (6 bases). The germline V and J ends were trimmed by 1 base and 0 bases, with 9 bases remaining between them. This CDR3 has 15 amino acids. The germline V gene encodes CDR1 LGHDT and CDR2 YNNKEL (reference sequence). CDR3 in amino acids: CASSQGRGNQETQYF. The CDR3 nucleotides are TGTGCCAGCAGCCAAGGCCGGGGGAACCAAGAGACCCAGTACTTC.

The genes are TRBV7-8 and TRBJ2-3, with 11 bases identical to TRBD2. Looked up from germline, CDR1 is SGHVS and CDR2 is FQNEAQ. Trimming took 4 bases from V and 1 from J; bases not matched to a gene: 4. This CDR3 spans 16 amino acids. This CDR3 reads CASSSYSGGGTDTQYF. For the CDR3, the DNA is TGTGCCAGCAGCTCCTATAGCGGGGGGGGCACAGATACGCAGTATTTT.

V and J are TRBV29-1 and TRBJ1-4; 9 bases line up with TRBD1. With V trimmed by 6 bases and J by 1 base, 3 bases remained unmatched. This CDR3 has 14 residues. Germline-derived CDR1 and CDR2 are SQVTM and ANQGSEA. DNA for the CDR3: TGCAGCGTCGCGACAGGGGGAACTAATGAAAAACTGTTTTTT. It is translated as CSVATGGTNEKLFF.

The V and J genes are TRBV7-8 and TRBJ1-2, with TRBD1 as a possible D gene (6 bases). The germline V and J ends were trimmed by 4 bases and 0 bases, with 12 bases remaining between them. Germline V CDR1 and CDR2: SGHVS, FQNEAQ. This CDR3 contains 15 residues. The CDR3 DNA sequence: TGTGCCAGCAGCTCAATTACAGGGACTAACTATGGCTACACCTTC. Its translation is CASSSITGTNYGYTF.

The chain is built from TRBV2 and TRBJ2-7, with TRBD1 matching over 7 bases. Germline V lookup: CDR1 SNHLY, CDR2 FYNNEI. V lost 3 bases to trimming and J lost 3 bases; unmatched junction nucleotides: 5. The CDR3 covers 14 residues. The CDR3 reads CASSETGMGYEQYF. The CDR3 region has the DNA TGTGCCAGCAGTGAGACAGGGATGGGCTACGAGCAGTACTTC.

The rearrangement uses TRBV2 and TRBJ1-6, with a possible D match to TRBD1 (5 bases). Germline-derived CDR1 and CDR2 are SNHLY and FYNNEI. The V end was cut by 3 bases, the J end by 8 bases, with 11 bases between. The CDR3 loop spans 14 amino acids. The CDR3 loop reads CASSDREGDSPLHF. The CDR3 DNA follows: TGTGCCAGCAGTGACAGGGAAGGAGATTCACCCCTCCACTTT.

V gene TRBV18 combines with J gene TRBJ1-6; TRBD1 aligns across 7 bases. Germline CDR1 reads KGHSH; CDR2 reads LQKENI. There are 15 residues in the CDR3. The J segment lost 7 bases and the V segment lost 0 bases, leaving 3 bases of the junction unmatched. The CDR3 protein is CASSPPTGKNSPLHF. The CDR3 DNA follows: TGTGCCAGCTCACCACCGACAGGGAAAAATTCACCCCTCCACTTT.

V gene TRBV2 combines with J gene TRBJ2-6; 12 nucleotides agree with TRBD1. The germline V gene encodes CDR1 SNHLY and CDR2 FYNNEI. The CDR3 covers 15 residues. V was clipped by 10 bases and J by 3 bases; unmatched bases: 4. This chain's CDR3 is CATGTGGVGANVLTF. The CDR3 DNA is TGTGCCACCGGGACAGGGGGCGTTGGGGCCAACGTCCTGACTTTC.

CDR3 region: CASSPSLRSSGANVLTF. The CDR3 region has the DNA TGTGCCAGCAGCCCGAGTTTGCGGAGCTCTGGGGCCAACGTCCTGACTTTC. The chain joins TRBV3-1 (or the pseudogene TRBV3-2) to TRBJ2-6; D unresolved. Trimming took off 4 bases at V and 0 bases at J, with 13 bases between the two ends. Germline lookup yields CDR1 LGHDT and CDR2 YNNKEL (reference sequence). There are 17 residues in the CDR3.

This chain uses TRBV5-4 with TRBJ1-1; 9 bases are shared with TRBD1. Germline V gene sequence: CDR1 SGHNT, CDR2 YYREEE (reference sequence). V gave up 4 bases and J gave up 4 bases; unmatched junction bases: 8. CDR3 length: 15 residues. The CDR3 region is CASSDAGQGITEAFF. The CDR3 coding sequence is TGTGCCAGCAGCGACGCGGGACAGGGCATCACTGAAGCTTTCTTT.

Here the CDR3 reads CASSDVDIRGHRKFFSNQPQHF. CDR3 nucleotide sequence: TGTGCCAGCAGTGACGTTGACATCCGGGGACACCGCAAATTTTTTAGCAATCAGCCCCAGCATTTT. The V and J genes are TRBV6-4 and TRBJ1-5; D perhaps matches TRBD1 (6 bases). V was cut by 2 bases and J by 0 bases, with 29 bases left in between. The germline V gene has CDR1 MRHNA and CDR2 SNTAGT. CDR3 length equals 22 residues.

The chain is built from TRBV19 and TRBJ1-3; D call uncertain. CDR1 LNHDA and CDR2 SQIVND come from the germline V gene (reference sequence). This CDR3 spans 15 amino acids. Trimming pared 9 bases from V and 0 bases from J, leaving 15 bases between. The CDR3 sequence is CARPVTGVSGNTIYF. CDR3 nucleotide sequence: TGTGCCAGGCCAGTTACCGGAGTCTCTGGAAACACCATATATTTT.

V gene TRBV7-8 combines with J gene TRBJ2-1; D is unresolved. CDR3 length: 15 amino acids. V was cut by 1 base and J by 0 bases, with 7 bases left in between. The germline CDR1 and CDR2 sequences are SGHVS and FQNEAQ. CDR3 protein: CASSLEESSYNEQFF. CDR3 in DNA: TGTGCCAGCAGCTTAGAGGAGAGCTCCTACAATGAGCAGTTCTTC. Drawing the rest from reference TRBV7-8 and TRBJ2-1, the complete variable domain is GAGVSQSPRYKVAKRGQDVALRCDPISGHVSLFWYQQALGQGPEFLTYFQNEAQLDKSGLPSDRFFAERPEGSVSTLKIQRTQQEDSAVYLCASSLEESSYNEQFFGPGTRLTVL.

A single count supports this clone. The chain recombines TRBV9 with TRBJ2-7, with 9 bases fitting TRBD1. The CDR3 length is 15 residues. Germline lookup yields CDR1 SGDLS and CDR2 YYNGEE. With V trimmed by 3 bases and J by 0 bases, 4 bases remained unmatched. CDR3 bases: TGTGCCAGCAGCGCGCAGACAGGGGGCTCCTACGAGCAGTACTTC. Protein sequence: CASSAQTGGSYEQYF.

The CDR3 loop is CASSLVQGVNYGYTF. As DNA, the CDR3 is TGCGCCAGCAGCTTGGTACAGGGGGTGAACTATGGCTACACCTTC. The chain uses TRBV5-1 and TRBJ1-2; 8 nucleotides agree with TRBD1. V trimming: 0 bases; J trimming: 2 bases; junction bases outside the gene matches: 3. The germline gives CDR1 SGHRS, CDR2 YFSETQ. This CDR3 is 15 amino acids long.

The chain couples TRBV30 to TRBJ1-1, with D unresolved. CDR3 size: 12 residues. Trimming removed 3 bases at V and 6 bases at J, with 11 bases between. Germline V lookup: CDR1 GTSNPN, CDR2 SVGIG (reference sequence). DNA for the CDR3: TGTGCCTGGAGCCCCCCAGCGTCTGAAGCTTTCTTT. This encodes CAWSPPASEAFF.

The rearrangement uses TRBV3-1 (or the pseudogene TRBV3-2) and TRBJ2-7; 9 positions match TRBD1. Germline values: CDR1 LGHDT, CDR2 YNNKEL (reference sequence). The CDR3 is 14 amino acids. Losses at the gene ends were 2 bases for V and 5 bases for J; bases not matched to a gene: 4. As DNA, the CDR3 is TGTGCCAGCAGCCAACCGGACAGGGGCCACGAGCAGTACTTC. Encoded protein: CASSQPDRGHEQYF.